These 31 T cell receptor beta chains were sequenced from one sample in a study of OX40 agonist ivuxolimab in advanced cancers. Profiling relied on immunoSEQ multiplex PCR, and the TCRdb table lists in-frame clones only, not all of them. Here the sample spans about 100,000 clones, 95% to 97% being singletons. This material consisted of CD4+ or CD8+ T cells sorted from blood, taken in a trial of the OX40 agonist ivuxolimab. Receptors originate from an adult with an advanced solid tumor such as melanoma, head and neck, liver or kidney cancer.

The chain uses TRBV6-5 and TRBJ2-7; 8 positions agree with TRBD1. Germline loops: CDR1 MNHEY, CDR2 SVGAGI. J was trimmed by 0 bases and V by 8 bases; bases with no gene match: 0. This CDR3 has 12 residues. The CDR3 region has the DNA TGTGCCAGCGACAGGGGCTCCTACGAGCAGTACTTC. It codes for CASDRGSYEQYF.

The CDR3 is CASRVSGSSYNEQFF. DNA for the CDR3: TGTGCCAGCAGGGTTAGCGGGAGCTCCTACAATGAGCAGTTCTTC. V and J are TRBV27 and TRBJ2-1; TRBD2 agrees at 9 bases. This CDR3 has 15 amino acids. Germline assignment: CDR1 MNHEY and CDR2 SMNVEV (reference sequence). V lost 6 bases, J lost 0 bases, and 3 bases stayed unmatched.

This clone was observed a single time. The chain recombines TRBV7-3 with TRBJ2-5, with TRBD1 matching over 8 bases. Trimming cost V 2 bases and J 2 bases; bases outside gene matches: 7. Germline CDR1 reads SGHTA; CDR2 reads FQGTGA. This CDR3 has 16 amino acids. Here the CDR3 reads CASSLGPGQGQETQYF. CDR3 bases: TGTGCCAGCAGCTTAGGCCCAGGACAGGGTCAAGAGACCCAGTACTTC.

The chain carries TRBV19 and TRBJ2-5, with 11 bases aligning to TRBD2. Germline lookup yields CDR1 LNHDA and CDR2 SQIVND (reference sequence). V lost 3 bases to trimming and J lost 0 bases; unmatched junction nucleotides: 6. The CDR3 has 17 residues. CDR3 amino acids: CASSMDPGLADQETQYF. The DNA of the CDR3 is TGTGCCAGTAGTATGGATCCGGGACTAGCGGACCAAGAGACCCAGTACTTC.

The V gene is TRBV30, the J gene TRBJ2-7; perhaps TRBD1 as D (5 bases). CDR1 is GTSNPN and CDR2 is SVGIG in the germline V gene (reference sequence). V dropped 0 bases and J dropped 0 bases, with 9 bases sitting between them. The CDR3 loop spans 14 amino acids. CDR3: CAWSVGQGSYEQYF. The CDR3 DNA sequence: TGTGCCTGGAGTGTCGGTCAGGGCTCCTACGAGCAGTACTTC.

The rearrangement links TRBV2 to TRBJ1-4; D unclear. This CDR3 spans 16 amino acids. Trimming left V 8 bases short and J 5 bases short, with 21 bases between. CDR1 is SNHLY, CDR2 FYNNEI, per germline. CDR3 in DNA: TGTGCCAGCTCCCAGGACCGCCCTGCGGGGAATGAAAAACTGTTTTTT. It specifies CASSQDRPAGNEKLFF.

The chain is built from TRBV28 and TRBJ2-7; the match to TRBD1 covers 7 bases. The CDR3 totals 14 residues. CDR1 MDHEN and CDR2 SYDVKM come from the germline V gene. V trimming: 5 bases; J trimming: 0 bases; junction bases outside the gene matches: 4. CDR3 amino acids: CASSLGQVSYEQYF. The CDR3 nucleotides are TGTGCCAGCAGTCTAGGACAGGTCTCCTACGAGCAGTACTTC.

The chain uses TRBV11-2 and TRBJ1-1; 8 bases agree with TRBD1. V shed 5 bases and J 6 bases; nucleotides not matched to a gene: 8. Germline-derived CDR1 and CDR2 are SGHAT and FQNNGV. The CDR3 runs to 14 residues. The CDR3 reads CASSTRQGPPEAFF. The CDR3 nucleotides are TGTGCCAGCAGCACCAGACAGGGGCCCCCTGAAGCTTTCTTT.

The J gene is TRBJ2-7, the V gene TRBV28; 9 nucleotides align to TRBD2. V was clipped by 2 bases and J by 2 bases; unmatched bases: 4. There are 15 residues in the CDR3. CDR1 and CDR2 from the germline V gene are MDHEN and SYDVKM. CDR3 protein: CASSLRTSEAYEQYF. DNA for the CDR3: TGTGCCAGCAGTTTAAGGACTAGCGAAGCCTACGAGCAGTACTTC.

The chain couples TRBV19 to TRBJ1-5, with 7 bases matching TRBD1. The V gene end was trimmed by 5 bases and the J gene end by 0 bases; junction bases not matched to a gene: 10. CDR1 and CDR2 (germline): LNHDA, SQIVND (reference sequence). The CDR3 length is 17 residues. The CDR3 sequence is CASSPASGTDSNQPQHF. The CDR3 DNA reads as TGTGCCAGTAGTCCGGCCTCCGGGACAGATAGCAATCAGCCCCAGCATTTT. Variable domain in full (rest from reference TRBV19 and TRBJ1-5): DGGITQSPKYLFRKEGQNVTLSCEQNLNHDAMYWYRQDPGQGLRLIYYSQIVNDFQKGDIAEGYSVSREKKESFPLTVTSAQKNPTAFYLCASSPASGTDSNQPQHFGDGTRLSIL.

The CDR3 reads CASSQGSGGMTGELFF. DNA of the CDR3: TGCGCCAGCAGCCAAGGAAGCGGGGGGATGACCGGGGAGCTGTTTTTT. The J gene is TRBJ2-2, the V gene TRBV4-1, with 9 bases identical to TRBD2. After removal of 1 base from V and 5 bases from J, the junction contained 5 bases not matched to a gene. The CDR3 runs to 16 residues. Per the germline V gene, CDR1 is MGHRA and CDR2 is YSYEKL.

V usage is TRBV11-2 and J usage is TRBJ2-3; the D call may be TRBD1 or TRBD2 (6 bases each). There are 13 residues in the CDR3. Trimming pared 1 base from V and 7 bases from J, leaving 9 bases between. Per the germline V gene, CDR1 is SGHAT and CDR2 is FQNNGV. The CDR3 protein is CASSLGGANTQYF. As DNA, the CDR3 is TGTGCCAGCAGCTTAGGGGGGGCGAATACGCAGTATTTT.

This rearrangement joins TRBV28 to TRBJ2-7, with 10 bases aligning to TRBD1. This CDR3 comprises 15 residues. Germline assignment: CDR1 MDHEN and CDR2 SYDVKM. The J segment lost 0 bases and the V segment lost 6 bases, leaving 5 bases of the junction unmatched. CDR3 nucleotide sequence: TGTGCCAGCAGATCCGGGACAGGGGTCTCCTACGAGCAGTACTTC. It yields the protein CASRSGTGVSYEQYF. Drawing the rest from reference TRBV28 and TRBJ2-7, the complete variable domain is DVKVTQSSRYLVKRTGEKVFLECVQDMDHENMFWYRQDPGLGLRLIYFSYDVKMKEKGDIPEGYSVSREKKERFSLILESASTNQTSMYLCASRSGTGVSYEQYFGPGTRLTVT.

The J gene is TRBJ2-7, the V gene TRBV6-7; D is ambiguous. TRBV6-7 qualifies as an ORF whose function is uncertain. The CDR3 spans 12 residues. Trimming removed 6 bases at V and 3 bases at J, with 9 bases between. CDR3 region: CASRRRLYEQYF. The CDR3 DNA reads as TGTGCCAGCAGACGCCGGCTCTACGAGCAGTACTTC.

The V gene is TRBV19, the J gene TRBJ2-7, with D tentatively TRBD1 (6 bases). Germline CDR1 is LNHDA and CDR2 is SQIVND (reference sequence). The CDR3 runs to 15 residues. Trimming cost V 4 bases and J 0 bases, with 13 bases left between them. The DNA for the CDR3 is TGTGCCAGTAGTACCTACCGGGACAACTCCTACGAGCAGTACTTC. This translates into CASSTYRDNSYEQYF.

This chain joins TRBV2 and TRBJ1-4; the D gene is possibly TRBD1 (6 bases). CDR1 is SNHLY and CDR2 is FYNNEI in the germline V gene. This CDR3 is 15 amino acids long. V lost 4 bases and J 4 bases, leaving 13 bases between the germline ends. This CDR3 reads CASSVTTGINEKLFF. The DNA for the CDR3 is TGTGCCAGCAGTGTAACAACAGGGATTAATGAAAAACTGTTTTTT.

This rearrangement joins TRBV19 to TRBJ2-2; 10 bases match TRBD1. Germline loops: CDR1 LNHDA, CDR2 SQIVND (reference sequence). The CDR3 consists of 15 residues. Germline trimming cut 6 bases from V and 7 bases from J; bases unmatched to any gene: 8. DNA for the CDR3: TGTGCCAGTAGCTTGACAGGGGGCATGGGCGGGGAGCTGTTTTTT. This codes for CASSLTGGMGGELFF. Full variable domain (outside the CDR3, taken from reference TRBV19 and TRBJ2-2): DGGITQSPKYLFRKEGQNVTLSCEQNLNHDAMYWYRQDPGQGLRLIYYSQIVNDFQKGDIAEGYSVSREKKESFPLTVTSAQKNPTAFYLCASSLTGGMGGELFFGEGSRLTVL.

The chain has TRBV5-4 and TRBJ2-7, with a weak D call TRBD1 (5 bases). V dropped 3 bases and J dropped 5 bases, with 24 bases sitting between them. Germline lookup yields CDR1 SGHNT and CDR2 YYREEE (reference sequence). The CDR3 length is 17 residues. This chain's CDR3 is CASSYGPRQSVGDEQYF. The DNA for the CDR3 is TGTGCCAGCAGCTATGGACCCCGGCAGTCGGTAGGGGACGAGCAGTACTTC.

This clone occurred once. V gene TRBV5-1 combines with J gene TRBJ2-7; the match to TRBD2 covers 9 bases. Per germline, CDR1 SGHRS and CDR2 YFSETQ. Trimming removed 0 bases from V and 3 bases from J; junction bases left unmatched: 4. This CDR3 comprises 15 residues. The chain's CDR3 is CASSLGAGGFYEQYF. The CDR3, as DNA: TGCGCCAGCAGCTTGGGAGCGGGGGGATTCTACGAGCAGTACTTC.

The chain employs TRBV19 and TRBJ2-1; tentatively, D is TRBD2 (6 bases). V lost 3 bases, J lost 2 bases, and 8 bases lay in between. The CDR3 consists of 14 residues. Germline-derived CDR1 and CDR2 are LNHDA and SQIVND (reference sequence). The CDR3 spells CASSIPGAYNEQFF. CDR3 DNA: TGTGCCAGTAGTATCCCGGGGGCCTACAATGAGCAGTTCTTC.

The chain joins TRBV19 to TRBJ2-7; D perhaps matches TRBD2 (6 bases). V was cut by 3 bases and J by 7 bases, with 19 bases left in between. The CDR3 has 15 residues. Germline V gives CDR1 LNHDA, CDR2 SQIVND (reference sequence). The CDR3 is CASSMGLSPLREQYF. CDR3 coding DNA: TGTGCCAGTAGTATGGGACTGTCACCGTTGAGGGAGCAGTACTTC.

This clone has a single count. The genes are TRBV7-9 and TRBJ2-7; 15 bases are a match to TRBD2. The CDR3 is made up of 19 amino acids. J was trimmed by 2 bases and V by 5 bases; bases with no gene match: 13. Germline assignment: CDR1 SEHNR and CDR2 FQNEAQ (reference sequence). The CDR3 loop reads CASSQPGLAGGTLTYEQYF. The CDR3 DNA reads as TGTGCCAGCAGCCAACCTGGACTAGCGGGAGGGACCTTGACCTACGAGCAGTACTTC.

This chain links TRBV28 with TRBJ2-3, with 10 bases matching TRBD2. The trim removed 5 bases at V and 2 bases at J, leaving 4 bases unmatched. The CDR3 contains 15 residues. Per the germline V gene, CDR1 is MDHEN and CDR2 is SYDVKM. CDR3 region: CASSMTSGPTDTQYF. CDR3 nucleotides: TGTGCCAGCAGTATGACTAGCGGGCCCACAGATACGCAGTATTTT.

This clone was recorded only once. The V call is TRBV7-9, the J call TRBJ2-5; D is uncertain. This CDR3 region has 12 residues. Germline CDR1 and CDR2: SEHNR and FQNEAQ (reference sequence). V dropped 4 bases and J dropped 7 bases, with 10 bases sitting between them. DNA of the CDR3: TGTGCCAGCAGCTATCCCGGTGGGACCCAGTACTTC. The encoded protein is CASSYPGGTQYF.

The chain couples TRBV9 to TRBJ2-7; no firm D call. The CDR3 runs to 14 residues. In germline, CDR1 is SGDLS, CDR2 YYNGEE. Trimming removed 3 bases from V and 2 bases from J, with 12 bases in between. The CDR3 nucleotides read TGTGCCAGCAGCGGGGGATCTACCACCTACGAGCAGTACTTC. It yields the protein CASSGGSTTYEQYF.

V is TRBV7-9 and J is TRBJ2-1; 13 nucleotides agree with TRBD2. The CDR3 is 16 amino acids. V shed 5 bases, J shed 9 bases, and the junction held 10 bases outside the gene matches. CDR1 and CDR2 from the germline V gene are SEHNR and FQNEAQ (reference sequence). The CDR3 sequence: CASSLGLAGAMGEQFF. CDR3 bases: TGTGCCAGCAGCCTCGGACTAGCGGGAGCTATGGGTGAGCAGTTCTTC.

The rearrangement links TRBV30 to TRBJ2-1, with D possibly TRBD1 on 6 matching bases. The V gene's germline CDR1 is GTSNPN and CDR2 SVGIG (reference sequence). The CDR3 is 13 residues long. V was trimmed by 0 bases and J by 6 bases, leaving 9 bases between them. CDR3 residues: CAWSVTQGNEQFF. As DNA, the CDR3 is TGTGCCTGGAGTGTTACACAGGGCAATGAGCAGTTCTTC.

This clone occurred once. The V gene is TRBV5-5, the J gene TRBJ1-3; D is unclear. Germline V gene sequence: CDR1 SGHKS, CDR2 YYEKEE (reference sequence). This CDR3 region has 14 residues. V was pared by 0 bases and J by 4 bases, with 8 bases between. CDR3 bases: TGTGCCAGCAGCTTGGACCGCGCCGGAAACACCATATATTTT. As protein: CASSLDRAGNTIYF.

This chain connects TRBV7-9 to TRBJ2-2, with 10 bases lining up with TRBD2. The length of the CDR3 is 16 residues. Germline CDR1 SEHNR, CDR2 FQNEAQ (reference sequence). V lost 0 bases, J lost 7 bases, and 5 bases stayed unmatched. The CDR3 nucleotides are TGTGCCAGCAGCTTAGCGCTAGCGGGAGTCAACGGGGAGCTGTTTTTT. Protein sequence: CASSLALAGVNGELFF.

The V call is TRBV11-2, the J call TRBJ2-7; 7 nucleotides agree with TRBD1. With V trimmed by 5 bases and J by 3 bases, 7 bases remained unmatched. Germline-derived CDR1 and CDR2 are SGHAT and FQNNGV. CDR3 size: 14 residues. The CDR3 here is CASSNPGTDYEQYF. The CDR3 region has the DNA TGTGCCAGCAGCAATCCCGGGACAGACTACGAGCAGTACTTC.

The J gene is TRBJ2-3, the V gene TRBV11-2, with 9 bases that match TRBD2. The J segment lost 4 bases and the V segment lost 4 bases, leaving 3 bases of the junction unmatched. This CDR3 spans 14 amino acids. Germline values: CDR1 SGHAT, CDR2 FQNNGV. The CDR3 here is CASSSGLAADTQYF. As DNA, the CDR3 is TGTGCCAGCAGCTCGGGACTAGCTGCAGATACGCAGTATTTT.